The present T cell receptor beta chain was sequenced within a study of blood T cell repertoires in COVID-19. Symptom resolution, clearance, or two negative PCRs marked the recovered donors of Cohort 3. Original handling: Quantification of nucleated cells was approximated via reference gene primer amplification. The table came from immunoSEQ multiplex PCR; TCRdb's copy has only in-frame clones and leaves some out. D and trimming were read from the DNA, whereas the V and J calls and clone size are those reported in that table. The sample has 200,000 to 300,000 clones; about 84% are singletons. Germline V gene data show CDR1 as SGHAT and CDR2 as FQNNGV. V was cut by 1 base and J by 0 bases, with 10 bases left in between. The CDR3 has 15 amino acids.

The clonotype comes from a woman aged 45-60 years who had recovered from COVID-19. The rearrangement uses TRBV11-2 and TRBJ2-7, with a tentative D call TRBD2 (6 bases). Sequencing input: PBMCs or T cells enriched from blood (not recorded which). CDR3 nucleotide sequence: TGTGCCAGCAGCTTAGTTGGGGGGTTCTCCTACGAGCAGTACTTC. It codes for CASSLVGGFSYEQYF. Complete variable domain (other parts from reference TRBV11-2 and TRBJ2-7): EAGVAQSPRYKIIEKRQSVAFWCNPISGHATLYWYQQILGQGPKLLIQFQNNGVVDDSQLPKDRFSAERLKGVDSTLKIQPAKLEDSAVYLCASSLVGGFSYEQYFGPGTRLTVT.